The 25 T cell receptor beta chains in this list originate from one sample, sequenced in a study of blood T cells in healthy people across ages. Next came a second PCR, run for about 6 to 12 cycles, which used a sample-barcoded 5' primer along with a J-beta primer mix. TCRdb reprocessed the 5' RACE reads with MiXCR, giving one entry per CDR3 protein. Here the sample spans 720,000 or so distinct CDR3 sequences, around 43% being singletons. Material: blood. The receptors were gathered from a man older than 75 in good health.

This sequence joins TRBV7-7 and TRBJ2-1, with D tentatively TRBD1 or TRBD2 (5 bases each). Germline V CDR1 and CDR2: SSHAT, FNYEAQ (reference sequence). The CDR3 has 14 amino acids. V was shortened by 5 bases and J by 4 bases, with 12 bases between the two germline ends. Written as DNA, the CDR3 is TGTGCCAGCAGCCGGGGCCAGGGATACAATGAGCAGTTCTTC. It encodes CASSRGQGYNEQFF.

This clonotype was counted a few times. The rearrangement joins TRBV6-2 or TRBV6-3 to TRBJ2-7; D not resolved. The CDR3 extends over 13 amino acids. The germline gives CDR1 MNHEY, CDR2 SVGEGT. The V and J ends lost 7 bases and 4 bases respectively, with 14 bases between them. This chain's CDR3 is CASNPGGLYEQYF. The CDR3 DNA is TGTGCCAGCAACCCAGGTGGGCTGTACGAGCAGTACTTC.

Details on this clonotype: The junction and the germline gene differ at one end; a read error may be behind it. The rearrangement uses TRBV7-2 and TRBJ2-7; D not resolved. The CDR3 is made up of 13 amino acids. The germline V gene encodes CDR1 SGHTA and CDR2 FQGNSA. CDR3 DNA: TGTGCCAACAGCCCGAATAGGCCGTACGAGCAGTACTTC. This translates into CANSPNRPYEQYF.

CDR3 sequence: CASSEEGWGAFYGYTF. The CDR3 DNA reads TGTGCCAGCAGTGAAGAGGGGTGGGGGGCCTTTTATGGCTACACCTTC. The V call is TRBV6-1, the J call TRBJ1-2; maybe TRBD1 (6 bases). This CDR3 contains 16 residues. V lost 1 base and J lost 5, with 17 bases in between. Germline V gives CDR1 MNHNS, CDR2 SASEGT.

The table lists this clonotype with a few counts. The V and J genes are TRBV7-3 and TRBJ2-5; the D is unclear. Trimming removed 3 bases at V and 5 bases at J, with 10 bases between. The CDR3 is 13 amino acids. Germline assignment: CDR1 SGHTA and CDR2 FQGTGA. CDR3 in DNA: TGTGCCAGCAGCTTTTCGGGCGCGGAGACCCAGTACTTC. Its protein product is CASSFSGAETQYF.

This chain's CDR3 is CATSDPGRTTDNEQYF. The CDR3 nucleotides are TGTGCCACCAGTGACCCCGGACGGACTACGGACAATGAGCAGTACTTC. The chain carries TRBV24-1 and TRBJ2-7; a possible D gene is TRBD2 (6 bases). The germline CDR1 and CDR2 sequences are KGHDR and SFDVKD. The ends were cut back, 4 bases at V and 7 bases at J, with 22 bases in the middle. There are 16 residues in the CDR3.

V gene TRBV12-3 or TRBV12-4 combines with J gene TRBJ2-1; 8 bases align to TRBD1. Gene TRBJ2-7 matches the end of the DNA better, so the J call may be wrong. The CDR3 consists of 16 residues. DNA of the CDR3: TGTGCCAGCAGCCACGGACAGGGCAGCTCCTACAATGAGCAGTACTTC. It is translated as CASSHGQGSSYNEQYF.

This clonotype was picked up one time. The V gene is TRBV3-1, the J gene TRBJ2-4, with D unresolved. The assigned J gene may be wrong: the sequence end matches TRBJ2-7 better. The length of the CDR3 is 15 residues. The germline gives CDR1 LGHDT, CDR2 YNNKEL (reference sequence). The CDR3 DNA sequence: TGTGCCAGCAGCCAAGGCCGTACTACGTGGTCCGAGCAGTACTTC. This gives the protein CASSQGRTTWSEQYF.

The chain links TRBV21-1 to TRBJ2-1; the D call of TRBD2 is as the table states it, not checked on the DNA. TRBV21-1 is listed as a pseudogene. The CDR3 contains 15 residues. The CDR3 loop is CASSKRREGRYEQFF. The DNA for the CDR3 is TGTGCCAGCAGCAAACGGCGGGAGGGAAGGTATGAGCAGTTCTTC.

Turning to this clonotype: A much larger clone lies a single base off, so this may be a read error. The J gene is TRBJ2-1, the V gene TRBV20-1; a possible D gene is TRBD2 (6 bases). The end of the DNA fits TRBJ2-7 better, so the J call may be wrong. The V gene's germline CDR1 is DFQATT and CDR2 SNEGSKA (reference sequence). The CDR3 runs to 16 residues. The CDR3 region is CSARGGRKGAYNEQYF. CDR3 bases: TGCAGTGCTAGAGGGGGGAGGAAGGGCGCCTACAATGAGCAGTACTTC.

This clonotype has only a few counts. The J gene is TRBJ2-1, the V gene TRBV6-2 or TRBV6-3; the D is unclear. CDR3 length equals 12 residues. The V gene lost 10 bases and the J gene lost 3 bases, with 10 bases spanning the gap. Germline CDR1 MNHEY, CDR2 SVGEGT. In DNA, the CDR3 is TGTGCCACCAAGGACGACTACAATGAGCAGTTCTTC. Its translation is CATKDDYNEQFF.

V gene TRBV18 combines with J gene TRBJ2-1; 8 nucleotides line up with TRBD2. This CDR3 has 16 amino acids. After removal of 2 bases from V and 9 bases from J, the junction contained 12 bases not matched to a gene. Germline V gives CDR1 KGHSH, CDR2 LQKENI. The CDR3 loop reads CASSPGWGAGASEQFF. The CDR3 bases are TGTGCCAGCTCACCAGGGTGGGGAGCGGGAGCGTCTGAGCAGTTCTTC.

The chain combines TRBV14 with TRBJ2-5; D perhaps matches TRBD2 (6 bases). V lost 4 bases to trimming and J lost 3 bases, with 12 bases between them. Germline V gene data show CDR1 as SGHDN and CDR2 as FVKESK. The CDR3 runs 14 residues. CDR3 DNA sequence: TGTGCCAGCAGCCGAGGGCCGGGGGAAGAGACCCAGTACTTC. Encoded protein: CASSRGPGEETQYF.

The rearrangement joins TRBV4-3 to TRBJ2-1; 8 bases align to TRBD2. Germline V gives CDR1 LGHNA, CDR2 YSLEER. The CDR3 runs to 17 residues. The junction had 10 bases not matched to a gene; V was cut back by 1 base and J by 5 bases. CDR3 sequence reads: CASSQVPGLAPNNEQFF. In DNA form, the CDR3 reads TGCGCCAGCAGCCAAGTCCCAGGACTAGCCCCCAACAATGAGCAGTTCTTC.

This clonotype was seen just once. The gene calls are TRBV9 and TRBJ2-3; D unresolved. Trimming shortened V by 0 bases and J by 0 bases, and 14 bases separated the two germline ends. Germline values: CDR1 SGDLS, CDR2 YYNGEE. CDR3 length: 17 residues. CDR3 region: CASSVDLITDSTDTQYF. The CDR3 DNA sequence: TGTGCCAGCAGCGTAGACCTCATCACAGATAGCACAGATACGCAGTATTTT.

The gene calls are TRBV20-1 and TRBJ1-1, with D maybe TRBD1 (5 bases). There are 13 residues in the CDR3. V was shortened by 0 bases and J by 5 bases, with 10 bases between the two germline ends. The germline gives CDR1 DFQATT, CDR2 SNEGSKA (reference sequence). CDR3 DNA sequence: TGCAGTGCTAGAGATCCAGGGTGGACTGAAGCTTTCTTT. Translation: CSARDPGWTEAFF.

This rearrangement joins TRBV6-6 to TRBJ1-3, with a weak D call TRBD1 (5 bases). Trimming took off 7 bases at V and 8 bases at J, with 24 bases between the two ends. The germline V gene encodes CDR1 MNHNY and CDR2 SVGAGI (reference sequence). The CDR3 has 16 amino acids. The CDR3 DNA reads as TGTGCCAGCAATCTCGGGGGGTTCAGGGATGGGTACACCATATATTTT. This sequence encodes CASNLGGFRDGYTIYF.

The gene calls are TRBV6-2 or TRBV6-3 and TRBJ1-2; no reliable D call. Looked up from germline, CDR1 is MNHEY and CDR2 is SVGEGT. This CDR3 is 13 amino acids long. Between the trimmed V and J ends, which lost 2 bases and 2 bases, there was a span of 6 bases. The DNA of the CDR3 is TGTGCCAGCAGTTACGACATCAACTATGGCTACACCTTC. It translates to CASSYDINYGYTF.

The V call is TRBV9, the J call TRBJ1-2; D uncertain. This CDR3 has 15 residues. The ends were cut back, 4 bases at V and 0 bases at J, with 13 bases in the middle. Germline lookup yields CDR1 SGDLS and CDR2 YYNGEE. The CDR3 sequence: CASSYEEHPNYGYTF. CDR3 nucleotides: TGTGCCAGCAGCTATGAGGAACATCCTAACTATGGCTACACCTTC.

This clonotype was detected ten times or more. The chain employs TRBV7-2 and TRBJ2-7; D may be TRBD1 or TRBD2 (5 bases each). Germline CDR1 is SGHTA and CDR2 is FQGNSA. There are 16 residues in the CDR3. Trimming left V 3 bases short and J 5 bases short, with 20 bases between. CDR3 coding DNA: TGTGCCAGCAGCTTTAGGAATCGGGACGCAAGGAACGAGCAGTACTTC. Its protein is CASSFRNRDARNEQYF.

The J gene is TRBJ2-5, the V gene TRBV14; TRBD2 matches 8 bases. Germline trimming cut 2 bases from V and 5 bases from J; bases unmatched to any gene: 10. This CDR3 spans 16 amino acids. Germline V gives CDR1 SGHDN, CDR2 FVKESK. CDR3 region: CASSQTRRTGGETQYF. The CDR3 region has the DNA TGTGCCAGCAGCCAAACCCGGAGGACGGGGGGGGAGACCCAGTACTTC. Full variable domain (outside the CDR3, taken from reference TRBV14 and TRBJ2-5): EAGVTQFPSHSVIEKGQTVTLRCDPISGHDNLYWYRRVMGKEIKFLLHFVKESKQDESGMPNNRFLAERTGGTYSTLKVQPAELEDSGVYFCASSQTRRTGGETQYFGPGTRLLVL.

The chain uses TRBV5-1 and TRBJ2-7; D is perhaps TRBD1 (6 bases). This CDR3 spans 15 amino acids. V was trimmed by 4 bases and J by 2 bases, leaving 16 bases between them. CDR1 is SGHRS and CDR2 is YFSETQ in the germline V gene. CDR3 residues: CASSPAQGRAYEQYF. DNA of the CDR3: TGCGCCAGCAGCCCTGCCCAGGGGCGGGCCTACGAGCAGTACTTC. The full variable domain, in which reference TRBV5-1 and TRBJ2-7 provide the parts outside the CDR3, is KAGVTQTPRYLIKTRGQQVTLSCSPISGHRSVSWYQQTPGQGLQFLFEYFSETQRNKGNFPGRFSGRQFSNSRSEMNVSTLELGDSALYLCASSPAQGRAYEQYFGPGTRLTVT.

This sequence joins TRBV6-2 or TRBV6-3 and TRBJ2-7; 7 positions agree with TRBD2. Losses at the gene ends were 6 bases for V and 7 bases for J; bases not matched to a gene: 21. CDR1 and CDR2 (germline): MNHEY, SVGEGT. CDR3 length: 17 amino acids. DNA of the CDR3: TGTGCCAGCAGCGCCCTACGAGGGAGAGGGGACTACAATGAGCAGTACTTC. Translating it yields CASSALRGRGDYNEQYF.

This clonotype occurred a few times. The CDR3 sequence is CASSLVSVDNEQFF. For the CDR3, the DNA is TGTGCCAGCAGCTTAGTCTCAGTCGACAATGAGCAGTTCTTC. V gene TRBV7-2 combines with J gene TRBJ2-1; D not certain. The CDR3 runs 14 residues. The germline gives CDR1 SGHTA, CDR2 FQGNSA. V lost 1 base to trimming and J lost 5 bases, with 9 bases between them. The variable domain in full, completed from reference TRBV7-2 and TRBJ2-1, reads GAGVSQSPSNKVTEKGKDVELRCDPISGHTALYWYRQSLGQGLEFLIYFQGNSAPDKSGLPSDRFSAERTGGSVSTLTIQRTQQEDSAVYLCASSLVSVDNEQFFGPGTRLTVL.

The V and J genes are TRBV7-2 and TRBJ2-7; D is uncertain. Germline loops: CDR1 SGHTA, CDR2 FQGNSA. Trimming took off 5 bases at V and 7 bases at J, with 15 bases between the two ends. The CDR3 loop spans 13 amino acids. The CDR3, as DNA: TGTGCCAGCAGCCGACCCATGGTCGGAGAGCAGTACTTC. Translated: CASSRPMVGEQYF.